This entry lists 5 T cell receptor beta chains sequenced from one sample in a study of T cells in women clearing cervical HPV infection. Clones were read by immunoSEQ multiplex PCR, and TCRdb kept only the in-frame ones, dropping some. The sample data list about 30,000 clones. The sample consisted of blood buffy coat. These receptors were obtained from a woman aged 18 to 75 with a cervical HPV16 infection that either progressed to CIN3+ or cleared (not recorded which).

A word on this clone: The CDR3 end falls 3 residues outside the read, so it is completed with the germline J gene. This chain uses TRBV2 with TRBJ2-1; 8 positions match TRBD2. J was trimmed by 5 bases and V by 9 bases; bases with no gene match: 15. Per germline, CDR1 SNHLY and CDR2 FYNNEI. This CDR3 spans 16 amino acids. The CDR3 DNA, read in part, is TGTGCCAGTTTGGCGGGGCGGGGGGATCAGAACAATGAG. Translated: CASLAGRGDQNNE. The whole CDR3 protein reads CASLAGRGDQNNEQFF.

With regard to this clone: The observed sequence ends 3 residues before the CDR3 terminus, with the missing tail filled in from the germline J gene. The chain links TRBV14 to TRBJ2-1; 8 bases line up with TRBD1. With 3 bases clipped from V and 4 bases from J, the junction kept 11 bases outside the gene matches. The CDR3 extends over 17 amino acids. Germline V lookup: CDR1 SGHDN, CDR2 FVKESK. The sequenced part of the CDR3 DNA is TGTGCCAGCAGCCAGCGATCGACAGGGGTGACTTACAATGAG. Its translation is CASSQRSTGVTYNE. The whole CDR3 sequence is CASSQRSTGVTYNEQFF.

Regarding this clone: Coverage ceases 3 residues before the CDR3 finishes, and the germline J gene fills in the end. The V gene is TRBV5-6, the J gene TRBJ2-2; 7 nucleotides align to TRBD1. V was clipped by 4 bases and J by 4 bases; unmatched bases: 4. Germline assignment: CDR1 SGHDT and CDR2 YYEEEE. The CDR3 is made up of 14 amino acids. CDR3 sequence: CASSPGQSTGELFF. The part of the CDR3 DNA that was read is TGTGCCAGCAGCCCGGGACAGTCCACCGGGGAG.

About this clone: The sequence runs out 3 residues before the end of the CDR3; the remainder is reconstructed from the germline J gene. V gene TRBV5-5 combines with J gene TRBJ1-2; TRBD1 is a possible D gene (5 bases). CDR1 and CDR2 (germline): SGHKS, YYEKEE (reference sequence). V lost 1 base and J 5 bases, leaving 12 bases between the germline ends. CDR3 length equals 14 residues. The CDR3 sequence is CASSLSQGRYGYTF. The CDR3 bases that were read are TGTGCCAGCAGCTTGTCCCAGGGTCGGTATGGC.

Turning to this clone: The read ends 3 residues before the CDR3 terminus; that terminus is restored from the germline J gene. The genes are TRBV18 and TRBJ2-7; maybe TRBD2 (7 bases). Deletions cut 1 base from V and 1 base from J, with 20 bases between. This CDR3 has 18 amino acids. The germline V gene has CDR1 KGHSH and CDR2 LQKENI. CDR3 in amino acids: CASSPLGGRRIISYEQYF. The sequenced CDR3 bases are TGTGCCAGCTCACCACTCGGGGGGCGAAGGATTATATCCTACGAG.